The 12 T cell receptor beta chains reported below all come from one sample, sequenced in a study of CD8 T cells in Susac syndrome. With random hexamers, reverse transcription was performed on about 0.5 to 1 ug of RNA. Via MiXCR, TCRdb re-called the immunoSEQ multiplex PCR reads, giving one row per CDR3 protein. The sample lists approximately 140,000 distinct CDR3 sequences, 90% to 95% seen once, with 0.27% in the top ten. Specimen: CD8+ T cells from PBMCs. Receptor source: a human donor in good health.

The V call is TRBV9, the J call TRBJ1-4; D gene ambiguous. Germline values: CDR1 SGDLS, CDR2 YYNGEE. The V gene lost 5 bases and the J gene lost 10 bases, with 21 bases spanning the gap. The CDR3 is 15 amino acids. The CDR3 loop is CASSGGLEGHGKLFF. CDR3 DNA sequence: TGTGCCAGCAGTGGTGGACTCGAGGGCCATGGAAAACTGTTTTTT.

CDR3 region: CSVIDRVGQPQHF. CDR3 DNA sequence: TGCAGCGTTATCGACAGGGTAGGTCAGCCCCAGCATTTT. The chain uses TRBV29-1 and TRBJ1-5; TRBD1 agrees at 7 bases. V lost 5 bases and J lost 6; bases outside the gene matches: 7. The CDR3 is 13 amino acids. Germline loops: CDR1 SQVTM, CDR2 ANQGSEA. The full variable domain, rest sourced from reference TRBV29-1 and TRBJ1-5, is SAVISQKPSRDICQRGTSLTIQCQVDSQVTMMFWYRQQPGQSLTLIATANQGSEATYESGFVIDKFPISRPNLTFSTLTVSNMSPEDSSIYLCSVIDRVGQPQHFGDGTRLSIL.

This chain links TRBV5-1 with TRBJ2-7; 7 nucleotides agree with TRBD1. V trimming: 1 base; J trimming: 5 bases; junction bases outside the gene matches: 6. The germline V gene has CDR1 SGHRS and CDR2 YFSETQ. This CDR3 has 14 residues. The chain's CDR3 is CASSLTGVEDEQYF. CDR3 coding DNA: TGCGCCAGCAGCTTGACAGGGGTAGAGGACGAGCAGTACTTC.

This chain links TRBV12-3 or TRBV12-4 with TRBJ2-2; no clear D gene. Trimming shortened V by 7 bases and J by 7 bases, and 4 bases separated the two germline ends. The CDR3 sequence is 10 residues long. The DNA of the CDR3 is TGTGCCAGCACAGGCGGGGAGCTGTTTTTT. This translates into CASTGGELFF.

This clonotype was counted a single time. The V call is TRBV28, the J call TRBJ2-3; D call uncertain. Germline V gene data show CDR1 as MDHEN and CDR2 as SYDVKM. CDR3 size: 14 residues. Trimming shortened V by 4 bases and J by 1 base, and 9 bases separated the two germline ends. The CDR3 reads CASSWRTRTDTQYF. CDR3 DNA: TGTGCCAGCAGTTGGCGGACCCGCACAGATACGCAGTATTTT.

This chain uses TRBV5-4 with TRBJ1-1, with a weak D call TRBD1 (5 bases). Germline V CDR1 and CDR2: SGHNT, YYREEE (reference sequence). CDR3 length: 15 amino acids. Trimming removed 5 bases from V and 4 bases from J, with 18 bases in between. The CDR3 loop is CASSMLKAGLTEAFF. As DNA, the CDR3 is TGTGCCAGCAGTATGCTGAAGGCAGGGCTCACTGAAGCTTTCTTT.

The chain is built from TRBV20-1 and TRBJ2-7, with D possibly TRBD1 on 5 matching bases. Germline lookup yields CDR1 DFQATT and CDR2 SNEGSKA (reference sequence). The ends were cut back, 0 bases at V and 5 bases at J, with 11 bases in the middle. The CDR3 is 13 residues long. CDR3 coding DNA: TGCAGTGCTAGAGATCTATTGGGGCACGAGCAGTACTTC. It encodes CSARDLLGHEQYF.

V and J are TRBV7-9 and TRBJ2-1; a weak D match, TRBD1 (5 bases). V was clipped by 1 base and J by 4 bases, with 11 bases between them. The length of the CDR3 is 15 residues. Germline V lookup: CDR1 SEHNR, CDR2 FQNEAQ (reference sequence). The CDR3: CASSLVPDKYNEQFF. CDR3 nucleotide sequence: TGTGCCAGCAGCTTAGTTCCGGACAAGTACAATGAGCAGTTCTTC.

This clonotype appeared a single time. The chain is built from TRBV9 and TRBJ2-2; maybe TRBD2 (5 bases). V lost 0 bases, J lost 1 base, and 10 bases lay in between. CDR1 is SGDLS and CDR2 is YYNGEE in the germline V gene. The CDR3 covers 16 residues. As DNA, the CDR3 is TGTGCCAGCAGCGTAGGCCTAGCCCTGAACACCGGGGAGCTGTTTTTT. Residues: CASSVGLALNTGELFF.

This clonotype was seen a single time. The genes are TRBV20-1 and TRBJ2-2; D is possibly TRBD2 (6 bases). Trimming shortened V by 1 base and J by 0 bases, and 15 bases separated the two germline ends. Per the germline V gene, CDR1 is DFQATT and CDR2 is SNEGSKA (reference sequence). CDR3 length equals 17 residues. The CDR3 here is CSARGPKRASNTGELFF. The CDR3 nucleotides are TGCAGTGCTAGAGGGCCGAAGCGGGCCTCGAACACCGGGGAGCTGTTTTTT.

The chain joins TRBV7-9 to TRBJ2-1, with 10 bases fitting TRBD1. The V gene end was trimmed by 10 bases and the J gene end by 3 bases; junction bases not matched to a gene: 3. The CDR3 has 13 amino acids. Germline loops: CDR1 SEHNR, CDR2 FQNEAQ (reference sequence). The CDR3 nucleotides read TGTGCCACCCGGACAGGGGGCTACAATGAGCAGTTCTTC. It is translated as CATRTGGYNEQFF.

The chain uses TRBV9 and TRBJ2-2; unclear D gene. The CDR3 covers 15 residues. V was shortened by 0 bases and J by 2 bases, with 8 bases between the two germline ends. CDR1 is SGDLS, CDR2 YYNGEE, per germline. The CDR3 loop is CASSVDDLNTGELFF. CDR3 bases: TGTGCCAGCAGCGTAGACGACCTCAACACCGGGGAGCTGTTTTTT.